This entry lists 16 T cell receptor beta chains sequenced from one sample in a study of control samples from healthy donors and cancer patients. Assay: immunoSEQ multiplex PCR; the TCRdb copy retains only in-frame clones and omits some. The sample holds 50,000 to 75,000 clones; around 90% are singletons and the top ten take over 5%. Sequencing used PBMCs. The origin of the receptors is a man aged 55-75 years with colorectal cancer.

This clone was seen only once. V gene TRBV18 combines with J gene TRBJ2-7; D is unresolved. Germline V gene data show CDR1 as KGHSH and CDR2 as LQKENI. Trimming took off 4 bases at V and 2 bases at J, with 9 bases between the two ends. The CDR3 totals 13 residues. The CDR3 region is CASSLRATYEQYF. The CDR3, as DNA: TGTGCCAGCTCACTCCGGGCCACCTACGAGCAGTACTTC. The full variable domain, completed using reference TRBV18 and TRBJ2-7, is NAGVMQNPRHLVRRRGQEARLRCSPMKGHSHVYWYRQLPEEGLKFMVYLQKENIIDESGMPKERFSAEFPKEGPSILRIQQVVRGDSAAYFCASSLRATYEQYFGPGTRLTVT.

J is TRBJ2-1 and V is TRBV5-1, with 9 bases lining up with TRBD2. The germline V gene has CDR1 SGHRS and CDR2 YFSETQ. The CDR3 has 16 amino acids. Trimming took 5 bases from V and 12 from J; bases not matched to a gene: 18. CDR3 bases: TGCGCCAGCAGGGGTTTCGAGCGGGGGGTTATCGAGCGGCAGTTCTTC. It encodes CASRGFERGVIERQFF.

V gene TRBV5-5 combines with J gene TRBJ1-6; 7 bases align to TRBD1. There are 15 residues in the CDR3. Trimming at V came to 0 bases and at J to 9 bases, leaving 6 bases not matched to a gene. Germline values: CDR1 SGHKS, CDR2 YYEKEE (reference sequence). The CDR3 reads CASSLAWDSISPLHF. DNA for the CDR3: TGTGCCAGCAGCTTGGCGTGGGACAGTATTTCACCCCTCCACTTT. Complete variable domain (other parts from reference TRBV5-5 and TRBJ1-6): DAGVTQSPTHLIKTRGQQVTLRCSPISGHKSVSWYQQVLGQGPQFIFQYYEKEERGRGNFPDRFSARQFPNYSSELNVNALLLGDSALYLCASSLAWDSISPLHFGNGTRLTVT.

The chain combines TRBV5-1 with TRBJ1-5; no firm D call. The germline V gene has CDR1 SGHRS and CDR2 YFSETQ. V lost 5 bases to trimming and J lost 1 base, with 7 bases between them. The CDR3 runs to 13 residues. The CDR3 sequence: CASRPDSNQPQHF. CDR3 nucleotide sequence: TGCGCCAGCAGACCGGACAGCAATCAGCCCCAGCATTTT.

This clone came up once. The chain links TRBV5-1 to TRBJ2-7; 8 bases map to TRBD2. The CDR3 length is 15 residues. CDR1 is SGHRS and CDR2 is YFSETQ in the germline V gene. The V and J ends lost 5 bases and 1 base, in that order; junction bases with no gene match: 8. The CDR3 here is CASRLFGGESYEQYF. The DNA for the CDR3 is TGCGCCAGCAGGCTTTTCGGGGGGGAATCCTACGAGCAGTACTTC.

The chain recombines TRBV6-5 with TRBJ2-5; 9 bases agree with TRBD2. The CDR3 is made up of 16 amino acids. Germline-derived CDR1 and CDR2 are MNHEY and SVGAGI. V lost 2 bases, J lost 4 bases, and 8 bases stayed unmatched. For the CDR3, the DNA is TGTGCCAGCAGTTACGAGGCGGGGGGGCTAGGAGAGACCCAGTACTTC. Translation gives CASSYEAGGLGETQYF.

The chain recombines TRBV6-6 with TRBJ1-2; possible D gene TRBD1, 6 bases. CDR3 length: 13 residues. V was clipped by 10 bases and J by 3 bases, with 15 bases between them. Germline-derived CDR1 and CDR2 are MNHNY and SVGAGI (reference sequence). CDR3 residues: CATSGGADYGYTF. As DNA, the CDR3 is TGTGCCACCTCCGGGGGGGCAGACTATGGCTACACCTTC.

This sequence joins TRBV28 and TRBJ2-5; 11 nucleotides match TRBD2. Germline V lookup: CDR1 MDHEN, CDR2 SYDVKM. With 5 bases clipped from V and 1 base from J, the junction kept 6 bases outside the gene matches. The CDR3 spans 16 residues. CDR3 in amino acids: CASSRIGLAGQETQYF. Here the CDR3 DNA reads TGTGCCAGCAGTCGAATTGGACTAGCGGGCCAAGAGACCCAGTACTTC.

The genes are TRBV3-1 (or the pseudogene TRBV3-2) and TRBJ1-3; maybe TRBD1 (6 bases). V was shortened by 5 bases and J by 4 bases, with 12 bases between the two germline ends. This CDR3 contains 14 residues. Looked up from germline, CDR1 is LGHDT and CDR2 is YNNKEL (reference sequence). CDR3 DNA: TGTGCCAGCAGCGAGACAGGACCCGGAAACACCATATATTTT. Translating gives CASSETGPGNTIYF.

V gene TRBV7-6 combines with J gene TRBJ2-3; a weak D match, TRBD2 (6 bases). The ends were cut back, 1 base at V and 2 bases at J, with 10 bases in the middle. CDR3 size: 15 residues. Germline CDR1 is SGHVS and CDR2 is FNYEAQ. This chain's CDR3 is CASSLGGGITDTQYF. In DNA, the CDR3 is TGTGCCAGCAGCTTAGGTGGGGGGATCACAGATACGCAGTATTTT.

The chain uses TRBV5-5 and TRBJ1-5; D is undetermined. V shed 0 bases and J shed 0 bases, with 7 bases lying between them. CDR1 and CDR2 from the germline V gene are SGHKS and YYEKEE (reference sequence). This CDR3 is 15 amino acids long. In DNA, the CDR3 is TGTGCCAGCAGCTTGGGTCGGTATAGCAATCAGCCCCAGCATTTT. Protein: CASSLGRYSNQPQHF. Looking up the rest from reference TRBV5-5 and TRBJ1-5 gives the full variable domain: DAGVTQSPTHLIKTRGQQVTLRCSPISGHKSVSWYQQVLGQGPQFIFQYYEKEERGRGNFPDRFSARQFPNYSSELNVNALLLGDSALYLCASSLGRYSNQPQHFGDGTRLSIL.

This clone appeared a few times. The V gene is TRBV15, the J gene TRBJ2-5; D unresolved. V was clipped by 0 bases and J by 5 bases, with 7 bases between them. The CDR3 has 13 amino acids. Germline V gives CDR1 LNHNV, CDR2 YYDKDF (reference sequence). This chain's CDR3 is CATSRDLGETQYF. The CDR3 DNA is TGTGCCACCAGCAGAGATCTGGGGGAGACCCAGTACTTC.

J is TRBJ1-1 and V is TRBV11-2; possibly TRBD1 for D (5 bases). CDR1 and CDR2 (germline): SGHAT, FQNNGV. The CDR3 is made up of 12 amino acids. Trimming left V 9 bases short and J 4 bases short, with 12 bases between. CDR3 coding DNA: TGTGCCAGTGGGGCGAGTACCACTGAAGCTTTCTTT. Translating it yields CASGASTTEAFF.

The CDR3 DNA is TGTGCCAGCAGCTTTGGACTAGCGGGGTCCTCCTACGAGCAGTACTTC. Translation: CASSFGLAGSSYEQYF. The V and J genes are TRBV5-4 and TRBJ2-7; 12 nucleotides line up with TRBD2. Germline V gene lookup returns CDR1 SGHNT and CDR2 YYREEE (reference sequence). V shed 2 bases and J 0 bases; nucleotides not matched to a gene: 3. The CDR3 has 16 residues. The full variable domain, in which reference TRBV5-4 and TRBJ2-7 provide the parts outside the CDR3, is ETGVTQSPTHLIKTRGQQVTLRCSSQSGHNTVSWYQQALGQGPQFIFQYYREEENGRGNFPPRFSGLQFPNYSSELNVNALELDDSALYLCASSFGLAGSSYEQYFGPGTRLTVT.

This chain joins TRBV28 and TRBJ2-5; 9 bases align to TRBD2. The CDR3 is 15 residues long. Germline V lookup: CDR1 MDHEN, CDR2 SYDVKM. V was pared by 3 bases and J by 4 bases, with 6 bases of the junction left unmatched. The CDR3 DNA sequence: TGTGCCAGCAGTTTCGTGCGGGGGGGCGTAGAGACCCAGTACTTC. Translated, it gives CASSFVRGGVETQYF.

The chain combines TRBV2 with TRBJ1-5, with 7 bases identical to TRBD1. The germline CDR1 and CDR2 sequences are SNHLY and FYNNEI. The J segment lost 3 bases and the V segment lost 6 bases, leaving 8 bases of the junction unmatched. There are 15 residues in the CDR3. CDR3 nucleotides: TGTGCCAGCAGCCCCCAGGGACAGAACAATCAGCCCCAGCATTTT. It yields the protein CASSPQGQNNQPQHF.